This passage covers 22 T cell receptor beta chains from one sample sequenced in a study of T cells in Graves' hyperthyroidism and ophthalmopathy. Using RNA transcripts as the source, TCR beta CDR3 regions were amplified. An initial round of RT-PCR targeting the TCR CDR3 relied on the HTBI primer set. TCRdb reprocessed the multiplex PCR reads with MiXCR, giving one entry per CDR3 protein. The top ten clones hold approximately 15% of a sample with under 750,000 distinct CDR3 sequences, roughly a sixth of them seen once. The sample taken for sequencing was blood. These receptors were taken from a woman in her fifties or sixties with Graves' hyperthyroidism that later progressed to Graves' ophthalmopathy.

This clonotype was observed a few times. J is TRBJ1-5 and V is TRBV6-1, with TRBD1 as a possible D gene (6 bases). This CDR3 is built from 13 residues. V lost 7 bases and J lost 7, with 14 bases in between. Germline CDR1 reads MNHNS; CDR2 reads SASEGT. The DNA of the CDR3 is TGTGCCAGCAAGGGGGTTCGGGGGCAGCCCCAGCATTTT. Protein product: CASKGVRGQPQHF.

The chain couples TRBV29-1 to TRBJ2-1, with 9 bases that match TRBD1. The CDR3 totals 14 residues. Trimming took 6 bases from V and 8 from J; bases not matched to a gene: 11. Per germline, CDR1 SQVTM and CDR2 ANQGSEA. CDR3 coding DNA: TGCAGCGTCCTATTTTGGGACAGGGTGGATGAGCAGTTCTTC. Its protein product is CSVLFWDRVDEQFF.

Only a few counts were recorded for this clonotype. The chain uses TRBV27 and TRBJ2-6; D gene unclear. Germline CDR1 MNHEY, CDR2 SMNVEV (reference sequence). Deletions cut 6 bases from V and 1 base from J, with 10 bases between. There are 15 residues in the CDR3. In nucleotides, the CDR3 is TGTGCCAGCAGCTCCCGGAAGTCTGGGGCCAACGTCCTGACTTTC. Translating it yields CASSSRKSGANVLTF.

The chain joins TRBV15 to TRBJ1-6, with unresolved D. V was trimmed by 8 bases and J by 5 bases, leaving 13 bases between them. Germline CDR1 and CDR2: LNHNV and YYDKDF (reference sequence). There are 14 residues in the CDR3. CDR3 sequence reads: CATGITENNSPLHF. The DNA for the CDR3 is TGTGCCACCGGTATCACAGAGAATAATTCACCCCTCCACTTT.

In its sample, this clonotype was seen a few times. The rearrangement joins TRBV12-3 or TRBV12-4 to TRBJ1-2, with TRBD1 identical over 10 bases. This CDR3 comprises 14 residues. J was trimmed by 8 bases and V by 2 bases; bases with no gene match: 5. CDR3 amino acids: CASSLPGQGIGYTF. CDR3 DNA sequence: TGTGCCAGCAGTTTACCGGGACAGGGGATCGGCTACACCTTC.

The rearrangement joins TRBV10-3 to TRBJ1-1; D is unresolved. This CDR3 is built from 14 residues. Germline CDR1 and CDR2: ENHRY and SYGVKD. The ends were cut back, 3 bases at V and 4 bases at J, with 12 bases in the middle. The CDR3 sequence is CAISDPQAATEAFF. The DNA of the CDR3 is TGTGCCATCAGTGACCCTCAGGCGGCCACTGAAGCTTTCTTT.

The chain links TRBV30 to TRBJ1-4; possibly TRBD1 for D (6 bases). Deletions cut 5 bases from V and 8 bases from J, with 9 bases between. Germline loops: CDR1 GTSNPN, CDR2 SVGIG (reference sequence). This CDR3 has 11 amino acids. CDR3 protein: CAWEGGEKLFF. The CDR3 coding sequence is TGTGCCTGGGAGGGGGGAGAAAAACTGTTTTTT.

This chain joins TRBV6-1 and TRBJ2-6; TRBD1 or TRBD2 may be the D gene (5 bases each). The V gene lost 4 bases and the J gene lost 3 bases, with 19 bases spanning the gap. Per germline, CDR1 MNHNS and CDR2 SASEGT. This CDR3 contains 18 residues. CDR3 in amino acids: CASSGSLPRGRGANVLTF. The CDR3 DNA sequence: TGTGCCAGCAGTGGAAGTTTACCTCGGGGCCGTGGGGCCAACGTCCTGACTTTC.

This clonotype was seen only a few times. This sequence joins TRBV12-3 or TRBV12-4 and TRBJ2-2, with a tentative D call TRBD2 (5 bases). CDR3 length: 15 amino acids. Between the trimmed V and J ends, which lost 1 base and 5 bases, there was a span of 11 bases. CDR3 coding DNA: TGTGCCAGCAGTTTAGGGTTTTCGGGGACCGGGGAGCTGTTTTTT. Its protein product is CASSLGFSGTGELFF.

This clonotype was detected only a few times. The V and J genes are TRBV20-1 and TRBJ1-3; D is undetermined. CDR1 DFQATT and CDR2 SNEGSKA come from the germline V gene (reference sequence). The CDR3 covers 15 residues. Trimming took 2 bases from V and 3 from J, leaving 14 bases between them. The CDR3 protein is CSARRSSTGGNTIYF. CDR3 coding DNA: TGCAGTGCTAGAAGGAGTTCGACGGGTGGAAACACCATATATTTT.

This clonotype has more than one count but fewer than ten. The chain carries TRBV2 and TRBJ2-1; 10 bases are a match to TRBD1. J gave up 6 bases and V 6 bases, and 14 bases lay outside the gene matches. The germline CDR1 and CDR2 sequences are SNHLY and FYNNEI. The CDR3 contains 17 residues. The CDR3 DNA sequence: TGTGCCAGCAGCGGTACGGGACAGGGGAGGGTCAGCAATGAGCAGTTCTTC. Protein sequence: CASSGTGQGRVSNEQFF.

This clonotype was seen ten or more times. V is TRBV7-9 and J is TRBJ2-3; maybe TRBD2 (5 bases). CDR1 and CDR2 (germline): SEHNR, FQNEAQ (reference sequence). This CDR3 is 15 amino acids long. The V gene lost 4 bases and the J gene lost 2 bases, with 13 bases spanning the gap. The CDR3 protein is CASSSARGDTDTQYF. The CDR3, as DNA: TGTGCCAGCAGCTCCGCCCGGGGTGACACAGATACGCAGTATTTT.

Comment on this clonotype: A much larger clone lies one base from this, so it may be a read error. The chain combines TRBV7-9 with TRBJ2-3; either TRBD1 or TRBD2 may supply D (5 bases each). This CDR3 contains 15 residues. With 2 bases removed from V and 4 bases from J, the gap between germline ends came to 13 bases. Germline CDR1 SEHNR, CDR2 FQNEAQ (reference sequence). This chain's CDR3 is CASSLSEGPPDTQYF. In DNA, the CDR3 is TGTGCCAGCAGCTTAAGCGAGGGGCCCCCAGATACGCAGTATTTT. The variable domain in full, with the rest retrieved from reference TRBV7-9 and TRBJ2-3, is DTGVSQNPRHKITKRGQNVTFRCDPISEHNRLYWYRQTLGQGPEFLTYFQNEAQLEKSRLLSDRFSAERPKGSFSTLEIQRTEQGDSAMYLCASSLSEGPPDTQYFGPGTRLTVL.

This clonotype turned up a few times. The chain combines TRBV12-3 or TRBV12-4 with TRBJ2-3; unclear D gene. This CDR3 has 13 residues. V gave up 7 bases and J gave up 2 bases, with 10 bases separating them. CDR3 sequence (DNA): TGTGCCAGCACCCCGACTGCCACAGATACGCAGTATTTT. As protein: CASTPTATDTQYF.

The V and J genes are TRBV6-2 or TRBV6-3 and TRBJ2-1, with 9 positions matching TRBD2. The germline V gene encodes CDR1 MNHEY and CDR2 SVGEGT. The CDR3 runs 17 residues. Trimming took 6 bases from V and 7 from J; bases not matched to a gene: 16. Here the CDR3 reads CASRILRGRGGRNEQFF. CDR3 sequence (DNA): TGTGCCAGCAGAATCCTAAGGGGGCGGGGGGGCCGTAATGAGCAGTTCTTC.

The table lists this clonotype with many counts. The chain joins TRBV27 to TRBJ1-2; TRBD1 matches 9 bases. Trimming took 4 bases from V and 2 from J; bases not matched to a gene: 14. CDR1 and CDR2 (germline): MNHEY, SMNVEV (reference sequence). This CDR3 region has 18 residues. The chain's CDR3 is CASSSRRHLTGGNYGYTF. CDR3 DNA sequence: TGTGCCAGCAGTTCCAGACGCCATCTGACAGGGGGAAACTATGGCTACACCTTC.

The chain links TRBV6-1 to TRBJ1-1, with D possibly TRBD1 on 6 matching bases. Trimming stripped 7 bases from V and 4 bases from J, with 13 bases between. The CDR3 covers 13 residues. The germline CDR1 and CDR2 sequences are MNHNS and SASEGT. The CDR3 DNA sequence: TGTGCCAGCAACACAGGGATCAGCACTGAAGCTTTCTTT. The encoded protein is CASNTGISTEAFF.

This clonotype has just a few counts. This chain links TRBV12-3 or TRBV12-4 with TRBJ2-5; TRBD2 aligns across 8 bases. The CDR3 sequence is 14 residues long. V gave up 5 bases and J gave up 7 bases; unmatched junction bases: 9. The CDR3 DNA follows: TGTGCCAGCAGTCTAGAGGCGGGGGGCGGGACCCAGTACTTC. Translation: CASSLEAGGGTQYF.

In this sample, this clonotype turned up a few times. This chain joins TRBV6-5 and TRBJ1-4; possible D gene TRBD1, 6 bases. The CDR3 consists of 15 residues. The V end lost 0 bases, the J end lost 7 bases, and 12 bases lay between the germline ends. The germline V gene encodes CDR1 MNHEY and CDR2 SVGAGI. CDR3 amino acids: CASSYSMGAGEKLFF. CDR3 in DNA: TGTGCCAGCAGTTACTCGATGGGGGCTGGTGAAAAACTGTTTTTT.

The J gene is TRBJ2-1, the V gene TRBV7-2; D possibly corresponds to TRBD2 (5 bases). Trimming took off 2 bases at V and 0 bases at J, with 14 bases between the two ends. The germline V gene has CDR1 SGHTA and CDR2 FQGNSA. The CDR3 sequence is 17 residues long. This CDR3 reads CASSLKGPGSSYNEQFF. CDR3 nucleotides: TGTGCCAGCAGCTTAAAAGGGCCGGGGAGCTCCTACAATGAGCAGTTCTTC.

There are a few counts of this clonotype. The chain combines TRBV3-1 with TRBJ2-1; 7 bases are shared with TRBD2. Unmatched junction bases numbered 2, after V lost 1 base and J lost 8 bases. The CDR3 is 13 residues long. The germline V gene encodes CDR1 LGHDT and CDR2 YNNKEL (reference sequence). The CDR3, as DNA: TGTGCCAGCAGCCAAGGACTAGCCTATGAGCAGTTCTTC. Protein product: CASSQGLAYEQFF.

The chain carries TRBV9 and TRBJ1-5; 9 nucleotides align to TRBD1. CDR3 length equals 19 residues. Trimming removed 1 base from V and 6 bases from J; junction bases left unmatched: 17. CDR1 SGDLS and CDR2 YYNGEE come from the germline V gene. The CDR3 loop is CASSVMFGTGMTQSQPQHF. DNA of the CDR3: TGTGCCAGCAGCGTAATGTTTGGGACAGGGATGACTCAATCTCAGCCCCAGCATTTT.